The 14 T cell receptor beta chains in this list originate from one sample, sequenced in a study of blood T cell repertoires in COVID-19. Measured with immunoSEQ multiplex PCR; TCRdb has only the in-frame clones, and not every one. The sample has a few hundred thousand clones, 75% to 90% seen once. Sequencing input: peripheral blood. These TCRs come from a woman between 40 and 55 years old with acute or convalescent COVID-19.

This clone has a single count. The genes are TRBV19 and TRBJ2-3, with 7 bases lining up with TRBD1. The germline V gene encodes CDR1 LNHDA and CDR2 SQIVND (reference sequence). The trim removed 7 bases at V and 1 base at J, leaving 11 bases unmatched. The CDR3 has 16 amino acids. The chain's CDR3 is CASKMGRQGGTDTQYF. Written as DNA, the CDR3 is TGTGCCAGTAAGATGGGGAGACAGGGAGGCACAGATACGCAGTATTTT. Full variable domain (rest looked up from reference TRBV19 and TRBJ2-3): DGGITQSPKYLFRKEGQNVTLSCEQNLNHDAMYWYRQDPGQGLRLIYYSQIVNDFQKGDIAEGYSVSREKKESFPLTVTSAQKNPTAFYLCASKMGRQGGTDTQYFGPGTRLTVL.

The J gene is TRBJ1-4, the V gene TRBV18; D might be TRBD1 (6 bases). Germline V gene data show CDR1 as KGHSH and CDR2 as LQKENI. This CDR3 spans 15 amino acids. Between the trimmed V and J ends, which lost 5 bases and 2 bases, there was a span of 12 bases. The CDR3 region is CASSSQGSTNEKLFF. The CDR3 DNA follows: TGTGCCAGCTCATCTCAGGGGAGCACTAATGAAAAACTGTTTTTT.

The chain carries TRBV6-6 and TRBJ1-1; D is uncertain. Trimming shortened V by 0 bases and J by 1 base, and 6 bases separated the two germline ends. The CDR3 sequence is 14 residues long. Per the germline V gene, CDR1 is MNHNY and CDR2 is SVGAGI (reference sequence). The DNA of the CDR3 is TGTGCCAGCAGTTACTCTGAGGAGAACACTGAAGCTTTCTTT. Translating it yields CASSYSEENTEAFF.

J is TRBJ2-4 and V is TRBV10-3; unclear D gene. Trimming took 0 bases from V and 3 from J, leaving 9 bases between them. Germline-derived CDR1 and CDR2 are ENHRY and SYGVKD. The CDR3 sequence is 15 residues long. DNA of the CDR3: TGTGCCATCAGTGAGTCGAGGTATAACAAAAACATTCAGTACTTC. Protein product: CAISESRYNKNIQYF.

This rearrangement joins TRBV11-2 to TRBJ2-2; 9 bases match TRBD1. The V segment lost 8 bases and the J segment 5 bases; nucleotides outside the gene matches: 6. CDR3 length equals 14 residues. The germline CDR1 and CDR2 sequences are SGHAT and FQNNGV. The CDR3 sequence: CASRGTGRTGELFF. CDR3 nucleotides: TGTGCCAGCCGCGGGACAGGGAGAACCGGGGAGCTGTTTTTT.

CDR3 nucleotide sequence: TGTGCCAGCAGCTCCTCCAGGGCCGCTAATCAGCCCCAGCATTTT. Translated: CASSSSRAANQPQHF. The chain joins TRBV7-9 to TRBJ1-5, with D tentatively TRBD1 (5 bases). The CDR3 runs to 15 residues. The germline V and J ends were trimmed by 4 bases and 4 bases, with 14 bases remaining between them. Germline V gene data show CDR1 as SEHNR and CDR2 as FQNEAQ (reference sequence).

The V call is TRBV24-1, the J call TRBJ1-2; a weak D match, TRBD1 (6 bases). The length of the CDR3 is 13 residues. V lost 4 bases, J lost 8 bases, and 13 bases lay in between. Germline CDR1 KGHDR, CDR2 SFDVKD. In nucleotides, the CDR3 is TGTGCCACCAGTGACCCTTTGGGGGCCGGCTACACCTTC. Protein product: CATSDPLGAGYTF.

This clone has a single count. The V gene is TRBV12-5, the J gene TRBJ2-1, with 7 bases aligning to TRBD1. Germline trimming cut 6 bases from V and 15 bases from J; bases unmatched to any gene: 11. This CDR3 has 12 amino acids. CDR1 and CDR2 (germline): LGHNT, FRNRAP. The CDR3 reads CASGADRVVGFF. The DNA of the CDR3 is TGTGCTAGTGGCGCCGACAGGGTCGTGGGGTTCTTC.

This clone came up once. V gene TRBV27 combines with J gene TRBJ1-6; 7 bases are shared with TRBD1. CDR3 length: 14 amino acids. The trim removed 2 bases at V and 9 bases at J, leaving 4 bases unmatched. The germline V gene has CDR1 MNHEY and CDR2 SMNVEV (reference sequence). The DNA of the CDR3 is TGTGCCAGCAGTTTACCATACAGGGGTTCACCCCTCCACTTT. This encodes CASSLPYRGSPLHF.

The rearrangement uses TRBV11-1 and TRBJ2-2, with a tentative D call TRBD2 (6 bases). The CDR3 is made up of 15 amino acids. Trimming pared 5 bases from V and 5 bases from J, leaving 15 bases between. CDR1 and CDR2 (germline): SGHAT, FQDESV (reference sequence). The CDR3, as DNA: TGTGCCAGCAGCCCGTCGGGACTTTCTACCGGGGAGCTGTTTTTT. Encoded protein: CASSPSGLSTGELFF.

This clone came up a few times. V and J are TRBV3-1 (or the pseudogene TRBV3-2) and TRBJ2-5; D unresolved. V was trimmed by 3 bases and J by 5 bases, leaving 13 bases between them. CDR1 is LGHDT and CDR2 is YNNKEL in the germline V gene (reference sequence). This CDR3 has 14 amino acids. CDR3 sequence (DNA): TGTGCCAGCAGCCAGCGAGGATCGTGGGAGACCCAGTACTTC. It codes for CASSQRGSWETQYF.

V gene TRBV7-9 combines with J gene TRBJ1-5, with D perhaps TRBD1 (6 bases). The V end was cut by 1 base, the J end by 4 bases, with 14 bases between. The germline V gene has CDR1 SEHNR and CDR2 FQNEAQ (reference sequence). The length of the CDR3 is 16 residues. The CDR3 sequence is CASSLGAGAGNQPQHF. CDR3 DNA: TGTGCCAGCAGCTTAGGGGCAGGGGCTGGAAATCAGCCCCAGCATTTT.

The chain carries TRBV7-9 and TRBJ1-6; unclear D gene. Looked up from germline, CDR1 is SEHNR and CDR2 is FQNEAQ (reference sequence). V was trimmed by 3 bases and J by 3 bases, leaving 15 bases between them. The CDR3 totals 17 residues. CDR3 coding DNA: TGTGCCAGCAGCTTTACCTCAGCGCCCCTCTATAATTCACCCCTCCACTTT. Encoded protein: CASSFTSAPLYNSPLHF.

V usage is TRBV6-2 or TRBV6-3 and J usage is TRBJ2-2, with a weak D call TRBD1 (6 bases). CDR3 length: 16 amino acids. Germline V gene data show CDR1 as MNHEY and CDR2 as SVGEGT. V was trimmed by 6 bases and J by 0 bases, leaving 14 bases between them. CDR3 sequence reads: CASSPRTAANTGELFF. The CDR3 DNA is TGTGCCAGCAGCCCTAGGACAGCCGCGAACACCGGGGAGCTGTTTTTT.